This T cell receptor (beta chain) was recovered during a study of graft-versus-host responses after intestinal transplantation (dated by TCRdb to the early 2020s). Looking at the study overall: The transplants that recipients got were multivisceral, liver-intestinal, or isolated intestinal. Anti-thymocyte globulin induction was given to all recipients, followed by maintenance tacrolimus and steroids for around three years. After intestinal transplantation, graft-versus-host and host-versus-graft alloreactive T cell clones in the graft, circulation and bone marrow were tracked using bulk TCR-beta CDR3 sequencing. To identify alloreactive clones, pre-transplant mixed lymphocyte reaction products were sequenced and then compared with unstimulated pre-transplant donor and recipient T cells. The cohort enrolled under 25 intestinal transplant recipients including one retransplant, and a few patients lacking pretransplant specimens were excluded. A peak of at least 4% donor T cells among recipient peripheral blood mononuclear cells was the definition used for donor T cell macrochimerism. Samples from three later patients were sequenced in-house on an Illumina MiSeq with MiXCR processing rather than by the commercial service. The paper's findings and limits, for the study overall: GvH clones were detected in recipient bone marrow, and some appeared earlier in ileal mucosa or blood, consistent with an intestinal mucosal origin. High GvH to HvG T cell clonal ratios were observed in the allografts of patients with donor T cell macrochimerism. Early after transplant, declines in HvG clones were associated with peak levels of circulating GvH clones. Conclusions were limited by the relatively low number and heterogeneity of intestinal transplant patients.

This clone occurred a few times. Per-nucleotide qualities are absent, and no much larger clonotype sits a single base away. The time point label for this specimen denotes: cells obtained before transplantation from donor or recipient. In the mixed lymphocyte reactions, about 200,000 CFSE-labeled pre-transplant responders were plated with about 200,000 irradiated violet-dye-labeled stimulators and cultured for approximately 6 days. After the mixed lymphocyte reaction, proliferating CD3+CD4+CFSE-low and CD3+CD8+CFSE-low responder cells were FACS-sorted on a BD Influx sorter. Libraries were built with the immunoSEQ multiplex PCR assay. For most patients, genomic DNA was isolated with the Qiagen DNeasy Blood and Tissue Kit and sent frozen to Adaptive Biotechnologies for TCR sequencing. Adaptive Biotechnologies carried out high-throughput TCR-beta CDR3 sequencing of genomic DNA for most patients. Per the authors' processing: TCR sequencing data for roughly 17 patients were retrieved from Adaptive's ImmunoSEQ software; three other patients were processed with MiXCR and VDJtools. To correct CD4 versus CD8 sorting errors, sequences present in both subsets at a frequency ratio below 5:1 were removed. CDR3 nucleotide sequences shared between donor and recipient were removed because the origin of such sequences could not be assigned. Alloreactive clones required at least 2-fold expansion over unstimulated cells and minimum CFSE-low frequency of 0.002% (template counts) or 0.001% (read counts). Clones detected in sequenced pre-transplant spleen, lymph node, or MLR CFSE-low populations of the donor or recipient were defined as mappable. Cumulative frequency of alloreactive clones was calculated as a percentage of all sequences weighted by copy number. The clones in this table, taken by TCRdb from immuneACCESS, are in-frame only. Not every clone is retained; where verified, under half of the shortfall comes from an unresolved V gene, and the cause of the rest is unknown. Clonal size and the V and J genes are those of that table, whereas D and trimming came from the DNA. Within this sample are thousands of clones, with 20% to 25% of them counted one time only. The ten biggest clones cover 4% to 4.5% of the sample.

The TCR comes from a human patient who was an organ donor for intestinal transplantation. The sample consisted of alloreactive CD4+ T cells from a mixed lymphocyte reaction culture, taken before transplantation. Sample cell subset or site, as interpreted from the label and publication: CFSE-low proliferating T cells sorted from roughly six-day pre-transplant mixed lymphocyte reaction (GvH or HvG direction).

The bases are TGTGCCAGCAGCTCGATACCGACAGGTGGAGGATCGGCGGGGCAGTTCTTC. It is translated as CASSSIPTGGGSAGQFF. The chain uses TRBV7-6 and TRBJ2-1; a weak D assignment points to TRBD1 (6 bases agree). At the junction V is shortened by 4 bases and J by 12 bases, with 28 bases in between. Taken from cysteine to phenylalanine, the CDR3 has 17 residues. CDR3 DNA only is kept here, 51 bases in frame from base 1. The germline V gene supplies CDR1 SGHVS and CDR2 FNYEAQ.